The rows below give T cell receptor beta chains drawn from one sample of a study of Graves' ophthalmopathy and Graves' hyperthyroidism. TCRdb redid the calling of the multiplex PCR reads with MiXCR, one entry per CDR3 protein. Among roughly 400,000 distinct CDR3 sequences listed, approximately 20% were seen once. The sequenced sample was peripheral blood. Receptor source: a woman younger than 35 with Graves' ophthalmopathy. The CDR3 runs from the conserved cysteine through the conserved F or W. Each record gives: V gene, J gene, D gene, clone size, CDR3 DNA, CDR3 protein. The D gene is left open where the match is weak. Where a row states a size, it is once, few, many or the class of an expanded clone; other rows omit it.

TRBV7-3	TRBJ2-7	.	many	TGTGCCAGCAGCTTAAATTGGGGGGCCTCCTACGAGCAGTACTTC	CASSLNWGASYEQYF
TRBV27	TRBJ2-7	.	many	TGTGCCAGCAGTTTAGTCCCACAGACCTACGAGCAGTACTTC	CASSLVPQTYEQYF
TRBV2	TRBJ1-1	.	many	TGTGCCAGAAAACAGGATTACTTGTTCGGCCGGACCGCGAGGACTGAAGCTTTCTTT	CARKQDYLFGRTARTEAFF
TRBV6-5	TRBJ1-1	.	many	TGTGCCAGCAGTTACCTCATGAGGGGCGCATTTGACACTGAAGCTTTCTTT	CASSYLMRGAFDTEAFF
TRBV12-3/TRBV12-4	TRBJ2-5	.	many	TGTGCCAGCATGACCCGAAGTCAGGAGACCCAGTACTTC	CASMTRSQETQYF
TRBV7-9	TRBJ2-5	.	many	TGTGCCAGCAGGGGACAACTACAAGAGACCCAGTACTTC	CASRGQLQETQYF
TRBV10-3	TRBJ2-5	TRBD2	many	TGTGCCACTAGCGGCCAAGAGACCCAGTACTTC	CATSGQETQYF
TRBV7-2	TRBJ1-3	.	many	TGTGCCAGCAGCTCGGGGGGGGGAAACACCATATATTTT	CASSSGGGNTIYF
TRBV20-1	TRBJ1-2	.	many	TGCAGTGCTAGAGACGGACCTTATGGCTACACCTTC	CSARDGPYGYTF
TRBV19	TRBJ2-2	.	.	TGTGCCAGTAGTATAGTGGTCAGCACCGGGGAGCTGTTTTTT	CASSIVVSTGELFF
TRBV29-1	TRBJ1-2	.	once	TGCAACGTGGGTGATAACTATGGCTACACCTTC	CNVGDNYGYTF
TRBV10-3	TRBJ1-1	.	many	TGTGCCATCAGCCGGAACACTGAAGCTTTCTTT	CAISRNTEAFF
TRBV3-1	TRBJ2-5	.	many	TGTGCCAGCACTAGCCTCCAAGAGACCCAGTACTTC	CASTSLQETQYF
TRBV12-3/TRBV12-4	TRBJ1-2	.	many	TGTGCCAGCAGTTTAGTTTACCCCCCGGACTATGGCTACACCTTC	CASSLVYPPDYGYTF
TRBV7-8	TRBJ2-7	.	many	TGTGCCAGCAGCTTCCCCGGGGGGCGGAACGAGCAGTACTTC	CASSFPGGRNEQYF
TRBV6-5	TRBJ2-7	.	many	TGTGCCAGCAGACGGGTCGGAGCCTACGAGCAGTACTTC	CASRRVGAYEQYF
TRBV19	TRBJ1-1	.	many	TGTGCCAGTAGTATAGATCTGAGCAGGGACGCTTTCTTT	CASSIDLSRDAFF
TRBV6-2/TRBV6-3	TRBJ1-1	.	many	TGTGCCAGCAGTTCCAGACAGACACTGGGGAACACTGAAGCTTTCTTT	CASSSRQTLGNTEAFF
TRBV2	TRBJ2-7	.	many	TGTGCCAGCAGAAACTCCAGGGGCCTCCTCATCTACGAGCAGTACTTC	CASRNSRGLLIYEQYF
TRBV20-1	TRBJ1-2	.	many	TGCAGTGCTAGTCCGCCCTTTTACAACGTCTATGGCTACACCTTC	CSASPPFYNVYGYTF
TRBV19	TRBJ2-7	TRBD1	many	TGTGCCAGTAGTATTCCTCGGGACAGGGACTACGAGCAGTACTTC	CASSIPRDRDYEQYF
TRBV12-3/TRBV12-4	TRBJ2-5	TRBD2	many	TGTGCCAGCGGAAGCGGGGCCCAAGAGACCCAGTACTTC	CASGSGAQETQYF
TRBV11-2	TRBJ1-2	TRBD1	many	TGTGCCAGCAGCTTAGAAGGGGGCAGGCAGAGCTATGGCTACACCTTC	CASSLEGGRQSYGYTF
TRBV6-1	TRBJ1-1	.	many	TGTGCCAGCAGTGGGGACGGACTGGGACTTAACACTGAAGCTTTCTTT	CASSGDGLGLNTEAFF
TRBV11-2	TRBJ2-5	.	many	TGTGCCAGCAGCTTAAACTCGCTCCAAGAGACCCAGTACTTC	CASSLNSLQETQYF
TRBV7-6	TRBJ2-7	TRBD2	.	TGTGCCAGCAGCTTAGGGCGGGAGTCCGAGCAGTACTTC	CASSLGRESEQYF
TRBV12-3/TRBV12-4	TRBJ1-1	.	many	TGTGCCAGCAGTTGGAGGGTCAGCACTGAAGCTTTCTTT	CASSWRVSTEAFF
TRBV12-5	TRBJ2-5	.	few	TGTGCTAGTGGTTTCCCTAGGGTTCTAGTAGGGACCGATTGGGAAGAGACCCAGTACTTC	CASGFPRVLVGTDWEETQYF
TRBV28	TRBJ1-3	.	many	TGTGCCAGCAGCCCCGTTTACTCTGGAAACACCATATATTTT	CASSPVYSGNTIYF
TRBV5-1	TRBJ1-1	.	many	TGCGCCAGCAGCTTGAGGCCGCCTGAAGCTTTCTTT	CASSLRPPEAFF
TRBV30	TRBJ1-5	TRBD1	many	TGTGCCTGGAGTGTCGGACAGGGGGATCAGCCCCAGCATTTT	CAWSVGQGDQPQHF
TRBV6-2/TRBV6-3	TRBJ2-4	.	many	TGTGCCAGCAGTTATTTGGGTCAGGACGCTCAGTACTTC	CASSYLGQDAQYF
TRBV6-4	TRBJ1-1	TRBD1	many	TGTGCCAGCAGTTCAGGGACAGAAGAGGGTGAAGCTTTCTTT	CASSSGTEEGEAFF
TRBV11-2	TRBJ2-5	.	many	TGTGCCAGCAGCCCACCGAGGGGGGGCGGAGAGACCCAGTACTTC	CASSPPRGGGETQYF
TRBV29-1	TRBJ2-5	TRBD1	many	TGCAGCGTGCGGACAGGGGAAGAGACCCAGTACTTC	CSVRTGEETQYF
TRBV20-1	TRBJ1-2	.	many	TGCAGTGCTAGAGATCCCACGGGGGCGCACGGCTACACCTTC	CSARDPTGAHGYTF
TRBV19	TRBJ1-6	.	many	TGTGCCAGTAGTATTCGGGCAGCAGGCGATTCACCCCTCCACTTT	CASSIRAAGDSPLHF
TRBV12-3/TRBV12-4	TRBJ2-7	TRBD2	many	TGTGCCAGCAGTTTAACTAGCGGGAATTGGTACGAGCAGTACTTC	CASSLTSGNWYEQYF
TRBV20-1	TRBJ1-1	TRBD1	many	TGCAGTACTAGACAGGGCGCTGAAGCTTTCTTT	CSTRQGAEAFF
TRBV28	TRBJ2-7	.	many	TGTGCCAGCAAGGAGGGGAACTACGAGCAGTACTTC	CASKEGNYEQYF
TRBV11-2	TRBJ2-3	TRBD2	many	TGTGCCAGCAGCTTCAGGACTAGCGGTTTAAGCACAGATACGCAGTATTTT	CASSFRTSGLSTDTQYF
TRBV7-2	TRBJ2-7	.	many	TGTGCCAGCAGCTTAGCGGAATACCGGGCTCCCTACGAGCAGTACTTC	CASSLAEYRAPYEQYF
TRBV6-5	TRBJ1-5	.	.	TGTGCCAGCAGTTACTCGATCCCCCCCGGCTATCAGCATTTT	CASSYSIPPGYQHF
TRBV2	TRBJ2-2	.	many	TGTGCCAGCAGTGGGGAACTAGCCCCCACCGGGGAGCTGTTTTTT	CASSGELAPTGELFF
TRBV10-3	TRBJ2-5	TRBD1	.	TGTGCCATCAGACCGGGACAGGGAAGTGACTTGCGGGAGACCCAGTACTTC	CAIRPGQGSDLRETQYF
TRBV20-1	TRBJ2-5	TRBD2	many	TGCAGTGCTAGGGGAGGGAAGTCCCCCCAGTACTTC	CSARGGKSPQYF
TRBV28	TRBJ2-7	.	.	TGTGCCAGCAGTTTATCGGGACACAAAGCCTACGAGCAGTACTTC	CASSLSGHKAYEQYF
TRBV27	TRBJ1-1	.	many	TGTGCCAGCAGTGGCCGGGAGGAAGCTTTCTTT	CASSGREEAFF
TRBV6-1	TRBJ1-6	.	many	TGTGCCAGCACCGACGTGGGGCGGGATTCACCCCTCCACTTT	CASTDVGRDSPLHF
TRBV18	TRBJ2-7	.	many	TGTGCCAGCTCACCATCTAGGGATGAAGAGCAGTACTTC	CASSPSRDEEQYF